This T cell receptor beta chain was observed in a study of cytomegalovirus exposure and HLA in healthy donors. Study-wide points: Presence/absence analysis assumed near-uniform sequencing depth across donors.

Trimming removed 1 base at V and 9 bases at J, with 16 bases between. CDR3 length: 14 amino acids. CDR1 GTSNPN and CDR2 SVGIG come from the germline V gene (reference sequence). Note on this clone: The target antigen is unknown.

PCR amplification relied on 60 Vbeta primers (plus 13 Jbeta primers). Produced via immunoSEQ multiplex PCR; TCRdb's table is partial and in-frame only. The data show about 95,000 clones, roughly 72% seen once. The sequence came from a man aged 30-40 years in good health and CMV-seropositive. The sequencing sample was made of PBMCs. The gene calls are TRBV30 and TRBJ2-1, with a tentative D call TRBD2 (5 bases). CDR3: CAWSGGMDGSEQFF. The CDR3 DNA reads as TGTGCCTGGAGTGGGGGTATGGATGGGAGTGAGCAGTTCTTC. Drawing the rest from reference TRBV30 and TRBJ2-1, the complete variable domain is SQTIHQWPATLVQPVGSPLSLECTVEGTSNPNLYWYRQAAGRGLQLLFYSVGIGQISSEVPQNLSASRPQDRQFILSSKKLLLSDSGFYLCAWSGGMDGSEQFFGPGTRLTVL.